The TCR beta chain described here comes from a study of long-term antiretroviral therapy in people with HIV. Broader study findings: Versus controls, repertoires in people with HIV had narrower CDR3 length ranges. For ART adherence, viral resistance and therapy changes, no data were available.

In this sample, this clone turned up once. Its antigen is not identified. Trimming removed 4 bases at V and 0 bases at J, with 8 bases between. Looked up from germline, CDR1 is LNHDA and CDR2 is SQIVND (reference sequence). The CDR3 is made up of 14 amino acids. Run at survey level, the immunoSEQ assay was version v3.0. Sequencing targeted roughly 35,000-50,000 T-cell genomes per sample. The method was immunoSEQ multiplex PCR; TCRdb's version includes in-frame clones alone and lacks a portion of them. Altogether fewer than 25,000 clones are present, about four fifths being singletons, with the ten largest covering 5.5% to 6%.

The sample here was unsorted PBMCs, taken 4.4 years after starting antiretroviral therapy. This sequence was found in a man aged 25 to 45 with HIV. The gene calls are TRBV19 and TRBJ2-3; no definite D call. The DNA for the CDR3 is TGTGCCAGTAGTAATACAGTGAGCACAGATACGCAGTATTTT. This codes for CASSNTVSTDTQYF.